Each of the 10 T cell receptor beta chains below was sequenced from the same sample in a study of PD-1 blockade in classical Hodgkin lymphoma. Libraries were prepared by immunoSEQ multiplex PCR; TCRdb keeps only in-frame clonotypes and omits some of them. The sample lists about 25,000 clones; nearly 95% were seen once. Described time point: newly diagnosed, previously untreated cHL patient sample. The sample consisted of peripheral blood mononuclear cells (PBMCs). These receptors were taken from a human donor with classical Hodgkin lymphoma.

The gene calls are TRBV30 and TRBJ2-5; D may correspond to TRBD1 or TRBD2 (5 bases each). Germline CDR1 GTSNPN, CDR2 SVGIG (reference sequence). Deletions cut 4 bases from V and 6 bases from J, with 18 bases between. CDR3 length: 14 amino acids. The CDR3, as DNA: TGTGCCTGGACCCCTCTCGGGGCCGGGAAGACCCAGTACTTC. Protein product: CAWTPLGAGKTQYF.

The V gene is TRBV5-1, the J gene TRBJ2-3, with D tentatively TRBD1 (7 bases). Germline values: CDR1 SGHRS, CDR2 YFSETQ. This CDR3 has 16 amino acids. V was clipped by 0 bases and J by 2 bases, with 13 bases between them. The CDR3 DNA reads TGCGCCAGCAGCTTGGGTAGCAGGGGGGCCACAGATACGCAGTATTTT. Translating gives CASSLGSRGATDTQYF.

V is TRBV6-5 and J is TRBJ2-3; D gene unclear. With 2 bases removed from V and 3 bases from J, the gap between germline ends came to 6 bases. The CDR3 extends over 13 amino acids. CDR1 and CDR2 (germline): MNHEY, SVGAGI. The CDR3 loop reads CASSYRETDTQYF. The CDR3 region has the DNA TGTGCCAGCAGTTACAGGGAAACAGATACGCAGTATTTT.

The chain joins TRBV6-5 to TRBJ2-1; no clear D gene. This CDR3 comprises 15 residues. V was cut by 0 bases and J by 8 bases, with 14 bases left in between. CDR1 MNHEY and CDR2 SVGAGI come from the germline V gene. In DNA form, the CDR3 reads TGTGCCAGCAGTTACTCGATCCCAAGGAACTATGAGCAGTTCTTC. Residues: CASSYSIPRNYEQFF.

The CDR3 DNA sequence: TGTGCCAGCTCGGGGCAGCCCTCCTACGAGCAGTACTTC. It specifies CASSGQPSYEQYF. The chain joins TRBV7-9 to TRBJ2-7, with D perhaps assigned TRBD1 or TRBD2 (5 bases each). The CDR3 totals 13 residues. Looked up from germline, CDR1 is SEHNR and CDR2 is FQNEAQ (reference sequence). With 8 bases removed from V and 0 bases from J, the gap between germline ends came to 11 bases. Looking up the rest from reference TRBV7-9 and TRBJ2-7 gives the full variable domain: DTGVSQNPRHKITKRGQNVTFRCDPISEHNRLYWYRQTLGQGPEFLTYFQNEAQLEKSRLLSDRFSAERPKGSFSTLEIQRTEQGDSAMYLCASSGQPSYEQYFGPGTRLTVT.

CDR3 nucleotides: TGCGCCAGCAGCCAAGAGGGCAGTTCTTGGGATACGCAGTATTTT. Encoded protein: CASSQEGSSWDTQYF. The V and J genes are TRBV4-3 and TRBJ2-3; D gene uncertain. There are 15 residues in the CDR3. V was clipped by 0 bases and J by 6 bases, with 13 bases between them. Per germline, CDR1 LGHNA and CDR2 YSLEER.

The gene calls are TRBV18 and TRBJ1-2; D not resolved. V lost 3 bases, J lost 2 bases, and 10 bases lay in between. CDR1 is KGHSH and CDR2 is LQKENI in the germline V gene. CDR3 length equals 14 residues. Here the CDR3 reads CASSPRTGNYGYTF. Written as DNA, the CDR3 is TGTGCCAGCTCACCTCGGACGGGGAACTATGGCTACACCTTC.

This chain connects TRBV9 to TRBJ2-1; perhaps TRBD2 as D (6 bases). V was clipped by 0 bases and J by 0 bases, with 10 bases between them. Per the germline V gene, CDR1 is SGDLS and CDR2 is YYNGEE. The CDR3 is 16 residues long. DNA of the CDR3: TGTGCCAGCAGCGTAGGGGGGGAGAGCTCCTACAATGAGCAGTTCTTC. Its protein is CASSVGGESSYNEQFF.

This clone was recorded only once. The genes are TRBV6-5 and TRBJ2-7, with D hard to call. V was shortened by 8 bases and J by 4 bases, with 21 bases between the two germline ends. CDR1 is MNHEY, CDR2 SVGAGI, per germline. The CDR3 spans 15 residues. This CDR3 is CASPLPRIRAYEQYF. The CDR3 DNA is TGTGCCAGCCCACTCCCCAGGATTAGAGCATACGAGCAGTACTTC.

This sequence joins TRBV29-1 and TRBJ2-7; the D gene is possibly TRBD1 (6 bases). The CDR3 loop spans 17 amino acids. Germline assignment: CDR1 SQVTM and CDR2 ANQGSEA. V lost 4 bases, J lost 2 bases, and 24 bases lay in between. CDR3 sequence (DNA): TGCAGCGTTGTGGGACAAGGGAAGTCAAAGGGGCCCTACGAGCAGTACTTC. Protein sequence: CSVVGQGKSKGPYEQYF.